This T cell receptor beta chain was sequenced in a study of blood T cell repertoires in COVID-19. On the study more broadly: Sources were T cells, B-cell-depleted T cells, or PBMCs; the material itself was cDNA or gDNA.

Method: immunoSEQ multiplex PCR; TCRdb's copy keeps in-frame clones and lacks some. The sample records 90,000 to 120,000 clones, roughly 90% being singletons. The CDR3 spans 14 residues. Germline V gene data show CDR1 as LNHDA and CDR2 as SQIVND (reference sequence). V lost 7 bases and J 6 bases, leaving 16 bases between the germline ends. Sequenced sample: peripheral blood. The TCR sequence derives from a man between 40 and 49 years old with active or convalescent COVID-19. This chain uses TRBV19 with TRBJ1-5; possible D gene TRBD1, 5 bases. CDR3 in DNA: TGTGCCAGTACCTTCTCGGGGGAATCTCAGCCCCAGCATTTT. Its translation is CASTFSGESQPQHF.